This T cell receptor beta chain was sequenced during a study of cytomegalovirus exposure and HLA in healthy donors. TCRdb's copy holds only in-frame clones and misses some; the assay was immunoSEQ multiplex PCR. This sample has 150,000 to 250,000 clones, with 80% to 90% found just once. CDR3 length: 13 residues. Looked up from germline, CDR1 is LNHDA and CDR2 is SQIVND (reference sequence). V gave up 5 bases and J gave up 0 bases, with 5 bases separating them. The sequenced material came from PBMCs. The chain carries TRBV19 and TRBJ1-5; D call uncertain. This clonotype was obtained from a woman in her 30s in good health and CMV-seropositive. The CDR3 DNA reads TGTGCCAGTAGTCAGGTTAGCAATCAGCCCCAGCATTTT. Protein sequence: CASSQVSNQPQHF.